The clone carrying this T cell receptor beta chain was detected a few times. Its antigen is still unknown. Via MiXCR, TCRdb re-called the reads, giving one row per CDR3 protein. Among more than 150,000 distinct CDR3 sequences, roughly 19% were seen once, and the ten largest hold around 3.2%. This sample was taken from a study of T cell repertoires in cytomegalovirus infection. The wider study: Public TCR beta signature analysis indicated the presence of both CMV infection and matching HLA type. Study observations and caveats: HLA-C-restricted CMV clonotypes gave the most frequent clonotype in two of eight donors.

The sample consisted of PBMCs. This clonotype was sampled from a human donor in good health (CMV status not recorded). Some clones in this sample may be carry-over from other donors' samples.

CDR3 in DNA: TGTGCCAGCAGCTGGACAGGGGCGATTTACAATGAGCAGTTCTTC. Translation gives CASSWTGAIYNEQFF. The chain uses TRBV7-3 and TRBJ2-1, with 9 bases lining up with TRBD1. This CDR3 contains 15 residues. V shed 4 bases and J 4 bases; nucleotides not matched to a gene: 5. Germline V CDR1 and CDR2: SGHTA, FQGTGA.